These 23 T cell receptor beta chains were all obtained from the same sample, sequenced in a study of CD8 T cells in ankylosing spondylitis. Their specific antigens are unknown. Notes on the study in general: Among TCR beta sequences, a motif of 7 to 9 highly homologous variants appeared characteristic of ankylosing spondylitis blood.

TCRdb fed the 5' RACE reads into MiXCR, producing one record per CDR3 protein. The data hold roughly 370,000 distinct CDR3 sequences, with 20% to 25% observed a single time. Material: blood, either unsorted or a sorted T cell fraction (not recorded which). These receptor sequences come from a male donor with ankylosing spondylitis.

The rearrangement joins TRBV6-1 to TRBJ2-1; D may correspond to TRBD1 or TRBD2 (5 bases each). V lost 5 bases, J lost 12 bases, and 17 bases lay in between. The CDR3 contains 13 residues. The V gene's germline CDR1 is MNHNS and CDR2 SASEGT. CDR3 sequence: CASSPGAQFRQFF. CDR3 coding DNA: TGTGCCAGCAGTCCCGGGGCGCAATTTAGGCAGTTCTTC.

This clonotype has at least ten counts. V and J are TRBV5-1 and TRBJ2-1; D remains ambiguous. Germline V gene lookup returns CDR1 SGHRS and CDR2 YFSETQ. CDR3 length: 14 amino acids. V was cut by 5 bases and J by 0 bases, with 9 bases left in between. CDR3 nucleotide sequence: TGCGCCAGCAGTCAGGATAGCTCCTACAATGAGCAGTTCTTC. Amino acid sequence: CASSQDSSYNEQFF.

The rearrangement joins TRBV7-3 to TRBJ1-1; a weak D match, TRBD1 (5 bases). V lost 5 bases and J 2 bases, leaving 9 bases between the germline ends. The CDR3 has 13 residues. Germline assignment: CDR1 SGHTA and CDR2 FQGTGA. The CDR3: CASSRDGNTEAFF. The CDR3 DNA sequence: TGTGCCAGCAGCCGGGACGGAAACACTGAAGCTTTCTTT.

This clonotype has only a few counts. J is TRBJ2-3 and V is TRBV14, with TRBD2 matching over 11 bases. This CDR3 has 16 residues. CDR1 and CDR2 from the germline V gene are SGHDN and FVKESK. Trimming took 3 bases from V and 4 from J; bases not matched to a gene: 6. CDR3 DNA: TGTGCCAGCAGCCAGGATCTAGCGGGAGGTTCAGATACGCAGTATTTT. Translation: CASSQDLAGGSDTQYF.

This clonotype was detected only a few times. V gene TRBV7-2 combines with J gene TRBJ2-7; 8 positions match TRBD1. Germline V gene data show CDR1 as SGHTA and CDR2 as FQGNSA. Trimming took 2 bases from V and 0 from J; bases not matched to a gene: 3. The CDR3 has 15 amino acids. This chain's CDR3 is CASSLQGAFSYEQYF. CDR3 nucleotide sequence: TGTGCCAGCAGCTTACAGGGGGCCTTCTCCTACGAGCAGTACTTC.

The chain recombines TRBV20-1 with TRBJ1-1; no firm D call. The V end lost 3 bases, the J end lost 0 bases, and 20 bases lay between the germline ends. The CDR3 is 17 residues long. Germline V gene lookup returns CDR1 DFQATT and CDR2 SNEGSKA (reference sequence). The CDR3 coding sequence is TGCAGTGCTAGTCCCAACTCCGGGCCTGAAATGAACACTGAAGCTTTCTTT. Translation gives CSASPNSGPEMNTEAFF.

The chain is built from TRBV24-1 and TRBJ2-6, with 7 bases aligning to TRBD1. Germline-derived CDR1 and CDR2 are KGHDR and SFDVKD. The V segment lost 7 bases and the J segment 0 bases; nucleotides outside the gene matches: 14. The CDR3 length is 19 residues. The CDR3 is CATRPPSGQDFSGANVLTF. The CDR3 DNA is TGTGCCACCAGACCTCCTTCAGGACAGGACTTCTCTGGGGCCAACGTCCTGACTTTC.

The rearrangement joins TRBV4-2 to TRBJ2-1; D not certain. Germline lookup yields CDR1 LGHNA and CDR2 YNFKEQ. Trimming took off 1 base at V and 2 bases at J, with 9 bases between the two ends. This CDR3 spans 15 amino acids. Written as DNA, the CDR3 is TGTGCCAGCAGCCAAGGCAGGCCAACCTACAATGAGCAGTTCTTC. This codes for CASSQGRPTYNEQFF.

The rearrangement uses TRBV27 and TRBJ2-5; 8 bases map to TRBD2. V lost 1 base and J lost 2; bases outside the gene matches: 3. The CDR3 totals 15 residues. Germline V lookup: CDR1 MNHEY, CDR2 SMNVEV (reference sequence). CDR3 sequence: CASSLFGRGQETQYF. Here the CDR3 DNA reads TGTGCCAGCAGTTTATTCGGGAGGGGGCAAGAGACCCAGTACTTC.

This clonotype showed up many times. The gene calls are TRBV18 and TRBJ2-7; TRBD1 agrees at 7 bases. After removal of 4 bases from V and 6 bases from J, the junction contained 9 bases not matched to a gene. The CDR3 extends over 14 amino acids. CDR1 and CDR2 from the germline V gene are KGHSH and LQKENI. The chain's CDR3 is CASSLGQASVEQYF. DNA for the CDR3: TGTGCCAGCTCACTTGGACAGGCCAGTGTCGAGCAGTACTTC.

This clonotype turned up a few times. The CDR3, as DNA: TGTGCCATCAGTGCCCTGCCGGGCACTGAAGCTTTCTTT. Protein: CAISALPGTEAFF. The V call is TRBV10-3, the J call TRBJ1-1; D unclear. V lost 4 bases and J lost 4, with 10 bases in between. The V gene's germline CDR1 is ENHRY and CDR2 SYGVKD. The CDR3 contains 13 residues.

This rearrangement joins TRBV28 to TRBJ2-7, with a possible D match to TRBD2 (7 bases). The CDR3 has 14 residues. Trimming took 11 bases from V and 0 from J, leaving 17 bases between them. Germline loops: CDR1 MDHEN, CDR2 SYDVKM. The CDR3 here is CAGRGRGGSYEQYF. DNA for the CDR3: TGTGCCGGCCGCGGGAGAGGGGGCTCCTACGAGCAGTACTTC.

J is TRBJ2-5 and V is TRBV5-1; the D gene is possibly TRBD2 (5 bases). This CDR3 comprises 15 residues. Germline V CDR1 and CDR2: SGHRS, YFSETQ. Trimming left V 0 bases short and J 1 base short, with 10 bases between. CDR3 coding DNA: TGCGCCAGCAGCTTGGCGGCGACTACCCAAGAGACCCAGTACTTC. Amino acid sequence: CASSLAATTQETQYF.

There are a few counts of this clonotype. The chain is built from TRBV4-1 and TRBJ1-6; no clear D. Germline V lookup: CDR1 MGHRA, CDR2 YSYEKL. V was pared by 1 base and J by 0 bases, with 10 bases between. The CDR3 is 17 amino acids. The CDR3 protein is CASSQGRVSSYNSPLHF. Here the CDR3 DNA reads TGCGCCAGCAGCCAAGGAAGGGTGAGCTCCTATAATTCACCCCTCCACTTT.

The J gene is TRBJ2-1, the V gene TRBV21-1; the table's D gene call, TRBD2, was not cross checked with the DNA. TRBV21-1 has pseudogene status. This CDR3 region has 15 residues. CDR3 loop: CASSKLEPYDNEQFF. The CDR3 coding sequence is TGTGCCAGCAGCAAATTGGAGCCCTACGACAATGAGCAGTTCTTC.

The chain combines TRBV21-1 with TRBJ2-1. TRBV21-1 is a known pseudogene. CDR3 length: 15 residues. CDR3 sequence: CASSKDWGFYNEQFF. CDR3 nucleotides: TGTGCCAGCAGCAAAGATTGGGGCTTCTACAATGAGCAGTTCTTC.

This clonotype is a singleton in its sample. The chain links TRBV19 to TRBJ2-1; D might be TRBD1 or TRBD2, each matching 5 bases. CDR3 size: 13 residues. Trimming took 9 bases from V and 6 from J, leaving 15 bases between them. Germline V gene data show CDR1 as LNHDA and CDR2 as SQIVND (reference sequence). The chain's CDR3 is CASTRDAFNEQFF. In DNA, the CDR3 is TGTGCCAGCACCCGGGACGCTTTCAATGAGCAGTTCTTC. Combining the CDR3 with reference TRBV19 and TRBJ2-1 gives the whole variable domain DGGITQSPKYLFRKEGQNVTLSCEQNLNHDAMYWYRQDPGQGLRLIYYSQIVNDFQKGDIAEGYSVSREKKESFPLTVTSAQKNPTAFYLCASTRDAFNEQFFGPGTRLTVL.

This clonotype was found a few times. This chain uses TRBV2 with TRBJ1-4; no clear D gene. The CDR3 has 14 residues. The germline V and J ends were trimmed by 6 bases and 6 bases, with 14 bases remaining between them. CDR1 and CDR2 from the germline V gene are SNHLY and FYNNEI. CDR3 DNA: TGTGCCAGCAGAGAATCCGGTACTCATGAAAAACTGTTTTTT. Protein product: CASRESGTHEKLFF.

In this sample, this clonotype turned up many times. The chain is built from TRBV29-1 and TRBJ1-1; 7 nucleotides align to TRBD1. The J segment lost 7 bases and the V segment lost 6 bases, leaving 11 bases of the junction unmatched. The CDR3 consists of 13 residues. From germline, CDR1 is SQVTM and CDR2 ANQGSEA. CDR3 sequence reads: CSVDSGTADEAFF. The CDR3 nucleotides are TGCAGCGTAGATTCCGGGACAGCTGATGAAGCTTTCTTT.

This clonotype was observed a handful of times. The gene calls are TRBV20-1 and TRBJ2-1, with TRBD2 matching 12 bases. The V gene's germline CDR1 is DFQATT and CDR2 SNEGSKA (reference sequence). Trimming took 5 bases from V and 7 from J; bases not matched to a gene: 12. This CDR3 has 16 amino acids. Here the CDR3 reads CSAPGLAGLRRNEQFF. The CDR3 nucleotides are TGCAGTGCTCCGGGACTAGCGGGCCTAAGGCGGAATGAGCAGTTCTTC.

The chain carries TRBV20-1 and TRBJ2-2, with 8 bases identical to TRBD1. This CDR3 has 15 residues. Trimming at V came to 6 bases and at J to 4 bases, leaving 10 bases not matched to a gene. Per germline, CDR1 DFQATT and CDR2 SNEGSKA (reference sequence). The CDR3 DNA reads TGCAGTGCGCCAAGCAGGGGGCGTTTCACCGGGGAGCTGTTTTTT. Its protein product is CSAPSRGRFTGELFF.

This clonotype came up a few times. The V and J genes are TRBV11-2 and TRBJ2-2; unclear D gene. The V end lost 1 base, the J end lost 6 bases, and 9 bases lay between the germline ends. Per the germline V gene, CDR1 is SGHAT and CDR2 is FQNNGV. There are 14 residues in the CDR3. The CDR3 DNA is TGTGCCAGCAGCTTAGGGCGGAATTCCGGGGAGCTGTTTTTT. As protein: CASSLGRNSGELFF.

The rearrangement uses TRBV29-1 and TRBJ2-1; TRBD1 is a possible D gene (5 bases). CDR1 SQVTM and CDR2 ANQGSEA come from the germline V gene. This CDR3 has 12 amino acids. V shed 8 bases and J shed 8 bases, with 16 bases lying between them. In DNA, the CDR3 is TGCAGCCTGGTTGGGTGGGGCGATGAGCAGTTCTTC. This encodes CSLVGWGDEQFF.